These 14 T cell receptor beta chains share one sample of origin, sequenced in a study of spatial heterogeneity in lung cancer. TCRdb re-analysed the 5' RACE reads in MiXCR, keeping a single row per CDR3 protein. The sample contains 9,500 to 15,000 distinct CDR3 sequences, approximately 6.2% of which appear only once. Specified time point: sample taken at primary tumor resection. The study sequenced unsorted whole RNA from tumor, nontumor lung or frozen PBMC. Specimen: normal lung tissue next to the tumor, collected at surgery. These receptors all stem from a male donor with early-stage non-small cell lung cancer.

This clonotype appeared many times. Being off target in a library aimed at alpha chains, this beta chain has a size of little meaning. The chain has TRBV7-9 and TRBJ2-4; 7 nucleotides align to TRBD2. Germline assignment: CDR1 SEHNR and CDR2 FQNEAQ (reference sequence). The CDR3 loop spans 15 amino acids. Unmatched junction bases numbered 10, after V lost 5 bases and J lost 6 bases. This chain's CDR3 is CASSRATSSPNIQYF. The DNA for the CDR3 is TGTGCCAGCAGCAGGGCGACTAGCTCCCCAAACATTCAGTACTTC.

The sample holds many counts of this clonotype. The library was built for alpha chains, so this beta chain is an off-target read and its size means little. V gene TRBV7-8 combines with J gene TRBJ1-6, with TRBD1 matching over 7 bases. The junction had 11 bases not matched to a gene; V was cut back by 2 bases and J by 10 bases. The CDR3 loop spans 16 amino acids. Per germline, CDR1 SGHVS and CDR2 FQNEAQ. Here the CDR3 DNA reads TGTGCCAGCAGCTTACACAGGGGACGTGTAGGGTCACCCCTCCACTTT. It codes for CASSLHRGRVGSPLHF.

This clonotype occurred many times. The library was built for alpha chains, so this beta chain is an off-target read and its size means little. The chain uses TRBV15 and TRBJ2-5; possibly TRBD2 for D (5 bases). The V end was cut by 0 bases, the J end by 3 bases, with 8 bases between. This CDR3 contains 14 residues. The V gene's germline CDR1 is LNHNV and CDR2 YYDKDF (reference sequence). CDR3 sequence reads: CATSRDLLEETQYF. DNA for the CDR3: TGTGCCACCAGCAGAGATTTACTAGAAGAGACCCAGTACTTC. Full variable domain (outside the CDR3, taken from reference TRBV15 and TRBJ2-5): DAMVIQNPRYQVTQFGKPVTLSCSQTLNHNVMYWYQQKSSQAPKLLFHYYDKDFNNEADTPDNFQSRRPNTSFCFLDIRSPGLGDTAMYLCATSRDLLEETQYFGPGTRLLVL.

In this sample, this clonotype turned up many times. The size of this beta chain means little, since it is a stray read in a library made for alpha chains. This chain joins TRBV12-3 or TRBV12-4 and TRBJ2-2, with D possibly matching TRBD1 (5 bases). The CDR3 length is 16 residues. Deletions cut 7 bases from V and 5 bases from J, with 20 bases between. The CDR3 here is CASTPLGASRTGELFF. Written as DNA, the CDR3 is TGTGCCAGCACACCCCTTGGGGCTTCGAGGACCGGGGAGCTGTTTTTT.

As to this clonotype: A library prepared for alpha chains yielded this beta chain as an off-target read; its size is of little meaning. The chain combines TRBV27 with TRBJ2-1, with 8 bases matching TRBD2. Germline CDR1 MNHEY, CDR2 SMNVEV (reference sequence). The CDR3 runs 12 residues. V dropped 5 bases and J dropped 15; count of bases not matched to a gene: 9. CDR3 sequence (DNA): TGTGCCAGCAGTGTGCGGGAGCGGGAGTTGTTCTTC. Protein product: CASSVRERELFF.

This clonotype was detected ten times or more. This beta chain turned up in a library designed for alpha chains; as an off-target read, its abundance says little. The chain has TRBV12-3 or TRBV12-4 and TRBJ2-1, with TRBD1 matching over 8 bases. The CDR3 has 17 residues. V lost 4 bases, J lost 1 base, and 9 bases stayed unmatched. As DNA, the CDR3 is TGTGCCAGCAGTTCTCGCGACAGGGGTGGATCCTACAATGAGCAGTTCTTC. Its protein is CASSSRDRGGSYNEQFF.

This clonotype was observed many times. Because the library targeted alpha chains, this beta chain is an off-target read whose size means little. This rearrangement joins TRBV7-3 to TRBJ2-7, with 10 bases aligning to TRBD2. In germline, CDR1 is SGHTA, CDR2 FQGTGA. The CDR3 consists of 14 residues. V was pared by 2 bases and J by 3 bases, with 1 base of the junction left unmatched. CDR3 DNA sequence: TGTGCCAGCAGCTTACTAGCGGGAGACTACGAGCAGTACTTC. Protein sequence: CASSLLAGDYEQYF.

This clonotype was observed at least ten times. With the library built for alpha chains, this beta chain is off target and its frequency is not meaningful. The chain is built from TRBV27 and TRBJ2-1; TRBD2 matches 13 bases. The V segment lost 3 bases and the J segment 7 bases; nucleotides outside the gene matches: 6. Germline V lookup: CDR1 MNHEY, CDR2 SMNVEV (reference sequence). The CDR3 covers 16 residues. CDR3 DNA: TGTGCCAGCAGTTTGGGGATGGGACTAGCGGGGAATGAGCAGTTCTTC. This sequence encodes CASSLGMGLAGNEQFF.

By proportion, this clonotype is medium-sized. This beta chain is a stray sequence in a library constructed for alpha chains; its clone size is not meaningful. V is TRBV25-1 and J is TRBJ1-2; D is unresolved. Trimming left V 5 bases short and J 6 bases short, with 7 bases between. From germline, CDR1 is MGHDK and CDR2 SYGVNS. CDR3 length equals 11 residues. The CDR3 is CASSRGNGYTF. DNA of the CDR3: TGTGCCAGCAGTCGTGGAAATGGCTACACCTTC.

With respect to this clonotype: This beta chain came through as a stray read in a library set up for alpha chains, and its size says little. The J gene is TRBJ2-1, the V gene TRBV9; weak D call: TRBD2 (6 bases). Trimming cost V 0 bases and J 0 bases, with 7 bases left between them. Germline CDR1 and CDR2: SGDLS and YYNGEE. This CDR3 region has 15 residues. The CDR3 region is CASSVVGGSYNEQFF. The DNA for the CDR3 is TGTGCCAGCAGCGTAGTGGGGGGCTCCTACAATGAGCAGTTCTTC. Full variable domain (remainder filled in from reference TRBV9 and TRBJ2-1): DSGVTQTPKHLITATGQRVTLRCSPRSGDLSVYWYQQSLDQGLQFLIQYYNGEERAKGNILERFSAQQFPDLHSELNLSSLELGDSALYFCASSVVGGSYNEQFFGPGTRLTVL.

This clonotype was counted between two and nine times. This beta chain represents an off-target read in a library built for alpha chains; its size is of limited meaning. This chain uses TRBV19 with TRBJ2-1; 7 bases match TRBD2. In germline, CDR1 is LNHDA, CDR2 SQIVND (reference sequence). The V and J ends lost 2 bases and 4 bases, in that order; junction bases with no gene match: 8. The CDR3 totals 16 residues. The CDR3 sequence: CASSINGGSGYNEQFF. In DNA form, the CDR3 reads TGTGCCAGTAGTATAAACGGCGGGAGCGGGTACAATGAGCAGTTCTTC. Looking up the rest from reference TRBV19 and TRBJ2-1 gives the full variable domain: DGGITQSPKYLFRKEGQNVTLSCEQNLNHDAMYWYRQDPGQGLRLIYYSQIVNDFQKGDIAEGYSVSREKKESFPLTVTSAQKNPTAFYLCASSINGGSGYNEQFFGPGTRLTVL.

This clonotype was counted ten times or more. Found in a library prepared for alpha chains, this beta chain is an off-target read, and its abundance has little meaning. The chain combines TRBV7-2 with TRBJ2-5, with 9 bases lining up with TRBD2. The CDR3 loop spans 15 amino acids. Germline V gene data show CDR1 as SGHTA and CDR2 as FQGNSA. V shed 4 bases, J shed 0 bases, and the junction held 3 bases outside the gene matches. The CDR3 spells CASSSTSGYQETQYF. The CDR3 bases are TGTGCCAGCAGCTCGACTAGCGGATACCAAGAGACCCAGTACTTC. Supplemented by reference TRBV7-2 and TRBJ2-5, the full variable domain reads GAGVSQSPSNKVTEKGKDVELRCDPISGHTALYWYRQSLGQGLEFLIYFQGNSAPDKSGLPSDRFSAERTGGSVSTLTIQRTQQEDSAVYLCASSSTSGYQETQYFGPGTRLLVL.

This clonotype was detected ten times or more. In a library made to pick up alpha chains, this beta chain is a stray read with a size that means little. V is TRBV24-1 and J is TRBJ1-4; 8 bases align to TRBD1. Germline CDR1 reads KGHDR; CDR2 reads SFDVKD. This CDR3 spans 18 amino acids. The V and J ends lost 2 bases and 6 bases, in that order; junction bases with no gene match: 13. CDR3 coding DNA: TGTGCCACCAGTGATTCCTGCGGACGACAGGGGTGGGATGAAAAACTGTTTTTT. It encodes CATSDSCGRQGWDEKLFF.

This clonotype was observed at least ten times. Relative to the germline gene, one junction end is altered; a read error may explain this. Since the library was made to target alpha chains, this beta chain is a stray read and its abundance is not meaningful. V gene TRBV7-2 combines with J gene TRBJ2-7; D possibly uses TRBD1 or TRBD2 (5 bases each). This CDR3 has 12 residues. In germline, CDR1 is SGHTA, CDR2 FQGNSA. The DNA for the CDR3 is TGTGCCAGCAGCTTGGACGGTTTTGGGGGATTCTTC. It translates to CASSLDGFGGFF.